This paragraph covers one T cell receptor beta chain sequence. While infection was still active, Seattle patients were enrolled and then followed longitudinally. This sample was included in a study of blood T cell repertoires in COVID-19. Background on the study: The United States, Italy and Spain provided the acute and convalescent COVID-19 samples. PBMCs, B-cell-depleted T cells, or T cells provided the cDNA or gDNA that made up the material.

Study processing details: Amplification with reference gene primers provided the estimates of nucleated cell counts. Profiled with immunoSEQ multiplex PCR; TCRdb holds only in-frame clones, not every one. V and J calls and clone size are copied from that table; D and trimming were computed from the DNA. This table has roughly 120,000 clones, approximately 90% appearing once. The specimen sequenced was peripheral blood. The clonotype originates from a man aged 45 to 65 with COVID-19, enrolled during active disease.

The CDR3 loop is CAWMGAGVVDTQYF. The CDR3 DNA sequence: TGTGCCTGGATGGGAGCGGGAGTAGTGGATACGCAGTATTTT. V is TRBV30 and J is TRBJ2-3; 8 positions agree with TRBD2. With 4 bases clipped from V and 6 bases from J, the junction kept 9 bases outside the gene matches. Germline lookup yields CDR1 GTSNPN and CDR2 SVGIG (reference sequence). The CDR3 covers 14 residues.